This TCR beta chain was identified during a study of blood T cell repertoires in COVID-19. As for the study in general: Sites in the United States, Italy and Spain provided acute and convalescent COVID-19 samples. T cells, B-cell-depleted T cells, or PBMCs supplied cDNA or gDNA.

Germline CDR1 SGDLS, CDR2 YYNGEE. This CDR3 region has 15 residues. V lost 4 bases and J lost 0, with 11 bases in between. As originally analysed: Estimation of nucleated cell counts relied on the amplification of reference gene primers. Repertoires were generated with immunoSEQ multiplex PCR, while TCRdb's copy carries only in-frame clones and drops some. V and J calls and clone size are those listed in that table; D and trimming were worked out from the DNA. The repertoire consists of 90,000 to 130,000 clones, with over 75% occurring once and the leading ten covering more than 15%. The TCR originated in a woman of 80 years or more with active or convalescent COVID-19. The chain carries TRBV9 and TRBJ2-1, with D perhaps TRBD2 (6 bases). Material for sequencing was peripheral blood. For the CDR3, the DNA is TGTGCCAGCAGCCGCGGGGTAAGCTCCTACAATGAGCAGTTCTTC. Protein sequence: CASSRGVSSYNEQFF.